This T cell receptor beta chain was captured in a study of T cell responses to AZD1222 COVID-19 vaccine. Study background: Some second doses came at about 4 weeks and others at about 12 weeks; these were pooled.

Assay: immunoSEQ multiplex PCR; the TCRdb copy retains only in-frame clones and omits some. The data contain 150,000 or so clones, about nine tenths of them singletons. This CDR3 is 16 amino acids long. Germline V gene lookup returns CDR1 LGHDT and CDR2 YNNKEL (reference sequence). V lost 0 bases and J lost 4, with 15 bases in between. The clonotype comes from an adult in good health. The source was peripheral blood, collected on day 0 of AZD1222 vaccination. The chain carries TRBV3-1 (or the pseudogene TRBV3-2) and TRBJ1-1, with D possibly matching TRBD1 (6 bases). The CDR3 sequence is CASSQDEGGCVTEAFF. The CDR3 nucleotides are TGTGCCAGCAGCCAAGACGAAGGGGGTTGTGTCACTGAAGCTTTCTTT.